A selection of T cell receptor beta chains follows, all from one sample in a study of sequential checkpoint blockade in melanoma. Assay: immunoSEQ multiplex PCR; the TCRdb copy retains only in-frame clones and omits some. The data hold 6,900 or so clones, with about 84% observed a single time. The sample was CD8+ T cells sorted from blood (inferred from file names), taken from a patient given nivolumab and ipilimumab in sequence. The receptors were gathered from a human donor with melanoma. Both conserved end residues are part of each CDR3. D genes are given only for firm matches. A clone size is listed for some rows: how often the clone was seen (once, few, many), or a class if it is expanded.

CDR3nt: TGCGCCAGCAGCCAAGTGGGACTGTTCTACGAGCAGTACTTC; CDR3aa: CASSQVGLFYEQYF; j_gene: TRBJ2-7; abundance: -; d_gene: -; v_gene: TRBV4-1
CDR3nt: TGTGCCTGGAGTCCGAGGACAGGGGCGGGGGGCTACACCTTC; CDR3aa: CAWSPRTGAGGYTF; j_gene: TRBJ1-2; abundance: -; d_gene: TRBD1; v_gene: TRBV30
CDR3nt: TGTGCCAGCAGTGAAGCGGGGCAGGCAAACACTGAAGCTTTCTTT; CDR3aa: CASSEAGQANTEAFF; j_gene: TRBJ1-1; abundance: -; d_gene: -; v_gene: TRBV2
CDR3nt: TGTGCCTGGGAACAGGGGGCAGGGGGCTACACCTTC; CDR3aa: CAWEQGAGGYTF; j_gene: TRBJ1-2; abundance: -; d_gene: TRBD1; v_gene: TRBV30
CDR3nt: TGCGCCAGCAGCCTCCGGGACAGGGGGTACTATGAGCAGTTCTTC; CDR3aa: CASSLRDRGYYEQFF; j_gene: TRBJ2-1; abundance: -; d_gene: TRBD1; v_gene: TRBV5-1
CDR3nt: TGCGCCAGCAGCTTAAAGGACAGCTCCCTCGAACAGTACTTC; CDR3aa: CASSLKDSSLEQYF; j_gene: TRBJ2-7; abundance: -; d_gene: -; v_gene: TRBV5-1
CDR3nt: TGTGCCAGCTCTCTGGCAGGGGGTAGCACTGAAGCTTTCTTT; CDR3aa: CASSLAGGSTEAFF; j_gene: TRBJ1-1; abundance: -; d_gene: TRBD1; v_gene: TRBV18
CDR3nt: TGCAGCGTTCTGACAGGGACTAGCGGGACCTACGAGCAGTACTTC; CDR3aa: CSVLTGTSGTYEQYF; j_gene: TRBJ2-7; abundance: -; d_gene: TRBD2; v_gene: TRBV29-1
CDR3nt: TGTGCCAGCAGTTTGATGGCAGGGAACTACGAGCAGTACTTC; CDR3aa: CASSLMAGNYEQYF; j_gene: TRBJ2-7; abundance: -; d_gene: -; v_gene: TRBV27
CDR3nt: TGTGCCTGGATTCGGACAGGAGCTACTAGCACAGATACGCAGTATTTT; CDR3aa: CAWIRTGATSTDTQYF; j_gene: TRBJ2-3; abundance: -; d_gene: TRBD1; v_gene: TRBV30
CDR3nt: TGTGCCACCAGCGCCGAGGACAGGGGGGCCTATGGCTACACCTTC; CDR3aa: CATSAEDRGAYGYTF; j_gene: TRBJ1-2; abundance: few; d_gene: TRBD1; v_gene: TRBV15
CDR3nt: TGTGACCCCGGGGGCCAAGAGACCCAGTACTTC; CDR3aa: CDPGGQETQYF; j_gene: TRBJ2-5; abundance: -; d_gene: -; v_gene: TRBV19
CDR3nt: TGCGCCAGCAGCCTTACCCACCGGGATCCACCGACACCCCTCCACTTT; CDR3aa: CASSLTHRDPPTPLHF; j_gene: TRBJ1-6; abundance: large; d_gene: -; v_gene: TRBV4-1
CDR3nt: TGTGCCAGCAGTCCCCGGGGTTTGAACACTGAAGCTTTCTTT; CDR3aa: CASSPRGLNTEAFF; j_gene: TRBJ1-1; abundance: -; d_gene: -; v_gene: TRBV28